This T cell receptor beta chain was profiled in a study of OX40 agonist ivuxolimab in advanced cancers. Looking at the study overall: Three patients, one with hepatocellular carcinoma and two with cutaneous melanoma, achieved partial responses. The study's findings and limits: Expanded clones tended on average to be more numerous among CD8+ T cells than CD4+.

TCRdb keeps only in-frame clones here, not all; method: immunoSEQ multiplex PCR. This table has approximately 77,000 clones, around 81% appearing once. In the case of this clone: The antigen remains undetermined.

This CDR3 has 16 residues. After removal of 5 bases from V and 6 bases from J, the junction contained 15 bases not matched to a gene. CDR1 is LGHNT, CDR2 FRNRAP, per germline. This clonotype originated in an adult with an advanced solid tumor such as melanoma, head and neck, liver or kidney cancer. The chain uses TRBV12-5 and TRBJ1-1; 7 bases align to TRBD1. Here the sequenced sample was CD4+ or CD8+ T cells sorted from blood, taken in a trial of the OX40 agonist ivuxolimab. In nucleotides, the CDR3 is TGTGCTAGTGGTCCCGATCCCACGACAGGGATGGCTGAAGCTTTCTTT. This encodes CASGPDPTTGMAEAFF.